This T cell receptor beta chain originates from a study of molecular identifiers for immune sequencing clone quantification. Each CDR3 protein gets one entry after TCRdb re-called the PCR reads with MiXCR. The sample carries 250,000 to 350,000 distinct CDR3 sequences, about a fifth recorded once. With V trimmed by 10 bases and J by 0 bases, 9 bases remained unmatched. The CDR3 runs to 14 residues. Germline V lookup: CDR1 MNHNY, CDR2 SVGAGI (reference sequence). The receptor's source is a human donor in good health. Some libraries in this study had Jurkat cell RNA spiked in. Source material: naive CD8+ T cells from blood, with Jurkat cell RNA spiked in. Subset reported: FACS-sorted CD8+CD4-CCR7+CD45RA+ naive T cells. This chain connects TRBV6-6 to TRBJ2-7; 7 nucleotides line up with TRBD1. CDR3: CANTTTGSSYEQYF. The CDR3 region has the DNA TGTGCCAACACCACGACAGGGTCCTCCTACGAGCAGTACTTC.